This T cell receptor beta chain is drawn from a study of shared clonotypes between healthy human individuals. CDR1 WSHSY and CDR2 SAAADI come from the germline V gene. Germline trimming cut 2 bases from V and 4 bases from J; bases unmatched to any gene: 0. The CDR3 sequence is 14 residues long. Sorted-subset replicate PCRs used about 200 ng of genomic DNA. This amount corresponded to tens of thousands of T cell genomes. Sequencing used immunoSEQ multiplex PCR; TCRdb keeps in-frame clones, though not all of them. The sample lists millions of clones; 90% to 95% were seen once. On this clone itself: The antigen is unknown.

Study-wide findings and caveats: In general, naive subsets displayed greater estimated richness than memory subsets did. A limitation of the genetic and exposure-history diversity represented arose from few donors.

It was into CD45RA+ naive and CD45RA-negative memory subsets that the CD4+ cells were split. Source material: naive CD4+ T cells from PBMCs. This sample's subset: CD45RA+ positively selected. This TCR was sampled from a man between 18 and 29 years old in good health. Some clones in this sample may be carry-over from other donors' samples. This sequence joins TRBV10-2 and TRBJ2-2; 8 bases fit TRBD1. In DNA form, the CDR3 reads TGCGCCAGCAGTGAGCAGGGGGCCACCGGGGAGCTGTTTTTT. Amino acids: CASSEQGATGELFF.